This record covers a single T cell receptor (beta chain). Its antigen is not known. The data were produced by immunoSEQ multiplex PCR, yet TCRdb's version contains in-frame clones alone and is incomplete. The table includes roughly 18,000 clones, 75% to 90% detected once. Peripheral blood was collected from the related graft donor on the marrow donation day. The junction had 11 bases not matched to a gene; V was cut back by 4 bases and J by 8 bases. Germline CDR1 KGHSY, CDR2 FQNENV. This CDR3 region has 15 residues. These data come from a study of T cells after posttransplantation cyclophosphamide. Study observations and caveats: TRB clonality was highly associated with recipient CMV seropositivity and reactivation. Later post-transplant blood repertoires were often dominated by donor CD8+ memory clones. Skin or GI-infiltrating T cells shared few TRB sequences with blood.

The source is a man aged 25 to 45 in good health and a related stem cell transplant donor. This chain links TRBV16 with TRBJ2-1; 7 bases are a match to TRBD2. The specimen was memory CD4+ T cells sorted from blood. In nucleotides, the CDR3 is TGTGCCAGCAGCCCGGCGGGGCGGGGGATCGATGAGCAGTTCTTC. Protein: CASSPAGRGIDEQFF.